Listed below are T cell receptor beta chains from one sample, sequenced in a study of cytomegalovirus exposure and HLA in healthy donors. Clones were read by immunoSEQ multiplex PCR, and TCRdb kept only the in-frame ones, dropping some. The sample yields about 180,000 clones, around nine tenths seen once. Material for sequencing was PBMCs. These receptors originate from a woman aged 30 to 39 in good health and CMV-seronegative. CDR3s include the opening cysteine and the closing phenylalanine or tryptophan. D genes are given only for firm matches. Clone sizes are given selectively: once, few, many, or a class where the clone is expanded.

v_gene: TRBV4-1
j_gene: TRBJ2-7
abundance: -
d_gene: -
CDR3nt: TGCGCCAGCAGCCAAGGAAGAGGGAGTGCCTACGAGCAGTACTTC
CDR3aa: CASSQGRGSAYEQYF

v_gene: TRBV9
j_gene: TRBJ2-1
abundance: once
d_gene: TRBD2
CDR3nt: TGTGCCAGCAGATCTCCTAGCGGCAATGAGCAGTTCTTC
CDR3aa: CASRSPSGNEQFF

v_gene: TRBV29-1
j_gene: TRBJ1-1
abundance: -
d_gene: TRBD1
CDR3nt: TGCAGCGTATTACAGGGGTCGGGAACTGAAGCTTTCTTT
CDR3aa: CSVLQGSGTEAFF

v_gene: TRBV5-1
j_gene: TRBJ2-7
abundance: -
d_gene: TRBD2
CDR3nt: TGCGCCAGCAGCTTGGGGTTTGGACTAGATGGCTACGAGCAGTACTTC
CDR3aa: CASSLGFGLDGYEQYF

v_gene: TRBV6-5
j_gene: TRBJ2-1
abundance: -
d_gene: TRBD2
CDR3nt: TGTGCCAGCAGTCGGGGGGGCGTTTACAATGAGCAGTTCTTC
CDR3aa: CASSRGGVYNEQFF

v_gene: TRBV29-1
j_gene: TRBJ2-5
abundance: -
d_gene: -
CDR3nt: TGCAGCGTTGAAGATCCCGGCGGGGAGACCCAGTACTTC
CDR3aa: CSVEDPGGETQYF

v_gene: TRBV5-1
j_gene: TRBJ2-5
abundance: -
d_gene: TRBD1
CDR3nt: TGCGCCAGCGAGGATGGGACAGGGGAAGAGACCCAGTACTTC
CDR3aa: CASEDGTGEETQYF

v_gene: TRBV25-1
j_gene: TRBJ2-7
abundance: -
d_gene: -
CDR3nt: TGTGCCAGCAGGGGTTTAGGGGATGGCTTAGGCTACGAGCAGTACTTC
CDR3aa: CASRGLGDGLGYEQYF

v_gene: TRBV5-5
j_gene: TRBJ1-2
abundance: -
d_gene: TRBD1
CDR3nt: TGTGCCAGCAGCTTGGCGGCCAGGGGGATAGTCTATGGCTACACCTTC
CDR3aa: CASSLAARGIVYGYTF

v_gene: TRBV27
j_gene: TRBJ2-3
abundance: -
d_gene: -
CDR3nt: TGTGCCAGCAGGGCACACCATAGCACAGATACGCAGTATTTT
CDR3aa: CASRAHHSTDTQYF

v_gene: TRBV6-5
j_gene: TRBJ1-6
abundance: -
d_gene: -
CDR3nt: TGTGCCAGTTCACGTCAACAGGGCTATAATTCACCCCTCCACTTT
CDR3aa: CASSRQQGYNSPLHF

v_gene: TRBV5-1
j_gene: TRBJ1-1
abundance: -
d_gene: TRBD1
CDR3nt: TGCGCCAGCAGCGGCCGGGACAGGGTAGCTTTCTTT
CDR3aa: CASSGRDRVAFF

v_gene: TRBV30
j_gene: TRBJ2-5
abundance: few
d_gene: -
CDR3nt: TGTGCCAGTGCTCGGGGGGCCCAAGAGACCCAGTACTTC
CDR3aa: CASARGAQETQYF

v_gene: TRBV9
j_gene: TRBJ2-7
abundance: -
d_gene: -
CDR3nt: TGTGCCAGCAGCCCCACAGGGTTGCCAGGTGAAAGAGCCTACGAGCAGTACTTC
CDR3aa: CASSPTGLPGERAYEQYF

v_gene: TRBV5-1
j_gene: TRBJ2-7
abundance: -
d_gene: TRBD2
CDR3nt: TGCGCCAGCAGCTTAAGGGCTAGCGGGGGGGATTCCTACGAGCAGTACTTC
CDR3aa: CASSLRASGGDSYEQYF

v_gene: TRBV12-5
j_gene: TRBJ1-5
abundance: -
d_gene: -
CDR3nt: TGTGCTAGTGGGAGACAGACGTATAGCAATCAGCCCCAGCATTTT
CDR3aa: CASGRQTYSNQPQHF

v_gene: TRBV7-6
j_gene: TRBJ2-2
abundance: -
d_gene: TRBD1
CDR3nt: TGTGCCAGCAGCTTAGCGACAGGGTGGACCGGGGAGCTGTTTTTT
CDR3aa: CASSLATGWTGELFF

v_gene: TRBV7-6
j_gene: TRBJ2-2
abundance: few
d_gene: -
CDR3nt: TGTGCCAGCAGCTCCTACGGGGGATCGAACACCGGGGAGCTGTTTTTT
CDR3aa: CASSSYGGSNTGELFF

v_gene: TRBV5-1
j_gene: TRBJ2-1
abundance: -
d_gene: -
CDR3nt: TGCGCCAGCAGCCCCTTAGCCGACGTGGATGAGCAGTTCTTC
CDR3aa: CASSPLADVDEQFF

v_gene: TRBV27
j_gene: TRBJ1-2
abundance: -
d_gene: -
CDR3nt: TGTGCCAGCAGTCGGGGGGGGAACTATGGCTACACCTTC
CDR3aa: CASSRGGNYGYTF

v_gene: TRBV4-1
j_gene: TRBJ2-3
abundance: -
d_gene: TRBD2
CDR3nt: TGCGCCAGCAGCCAAGGAGCGGGGGGGCTTTATACGCAGTATTTT
CDR3aa: CASSQGAGGLYTQYF

v_gene: TRBV19
j_gene: TRBJ1-6
abundance: -
d_gene: -
CDR3nt: TGTGCCAGTAGATTAAGACAGGATAATTCACCCCTCCACTTT
CDR3aa: CASRLRQDNSPLHF